The clone carrying this TCR beta chain was seen ten or more times. Trimming took 0 bases from V and 5 from J, leaving 4 bases between them. Germline-derived CDR1 and CDR2 are SGHTA and FQGTGA. The CDR3 runs 13 residues. Unique molecular identifiers featured in how the TCRbeta library was prepared. TCRdb reprocessed the PCR reads via MiXCR and lists one record per CDR3 protein. The table has about 610,000 distinct CDR3 sequences, about 10% seen once; the top ten hold approximately 4.1%. These data originate in a study of T-cell reconstitution after alpha-beta-depleted transplantation in children. The sequence came from a human donor who donated a stem cell graft to a child with acute myeloid leukemia. Sequencing used PBMCs from the stem cell graft donor, obtained from the stem cell graft. The V and J genes are TRBV7-3 and TRBJ2-2; D is uncertain. This chain's CDR3 is CASSLTLTGELFF. In DNA, the CDR3 is TGTGCCAGCAGCTTAACCTTAACCGGGGAGCTGTTTTTT.